The rows below give T cell receptor beta chains drawn from one sample of a study of control samples from healthy donors and cancer patients. Generated by immunoSEQ multiplex PCR, the TCRdb table keeps only in-frame clones and is missing some. The profile covers around 89,000 clones, with approximately 78% appearing a single time and around a tenth taken by the ten largest. The sample taken for sequencing was blood. The receptors originated from a woman aged 60 to 75 in good health. Each CDR3 is given with its conserved first and last residue. The order of the fields is J gene, clone size, D gene, V gene, CDR3 protein, CDR3 DNA. A D gene is named only where the DNA matches it firmly. Where a row states a size, it is once, few, many or the class of an expanded clone; other rows omit it.

J gene: TRBJ2-6; clone size: -; D gene: -; V gene: TRBV29-1; CDR3 protein: CSVSGLGGRSGANVLTF; CDR3 DNA: TGCAGCGTTTCAGGGTTAGGGGGTAGATCTGGGGCCAACGTCCTGACTTTC
J gene: TRBJ1-1; clone size: -; D gene: -; V gene: TRBV7-9; CDR3 protein: CASSLALGTEAFF; CDR3 DNA: TGTGCCAGCAGCTTAGCCCTAGGGACTGAAGCTTTCTTT
J gene: TRBJ1-4; clone size: few; D gene: -; V gene: TRBV5-4; CDR3 protein: CASSQDGPNEKLFF; CDR3 DNA: TGTGCCAGCAGCCAGGACGGCCCTAATGAAAAACTGTTTTTT
J gene: TRBJ2-1; clone size: -; D gene: TRBD1; V gene: TRBV28; CDR3 protein: CASSPMGRGHNEQFF; CDR3 DNA: TGTGCCAGCAGTCCCATGGGCAGGGGGCACAATGAGCAGTTCTTC
J gene: TRBJ2-7; clone size: -; D gene: TRBD1; V gene: TRBV5-1; CDR3 protein: CASSLETGEQYF; CDR3 DNA: TGCGCCAGCAGCTTGGAGACAGGGGAGCAGTACTTC
J gene: TRBJ1-2; clone size: -; D gene: -; V gene: TRBV4-1; CDR3 protein: CASSPSRTAYGYTF; CDR3 DNA: TGCGCCAGCAGCCCAAGTCGGACAGCCTATGGCTACACCTTC
J gene: TRBJ1-5; clone size: -; D gene: -; V gene: TRBV6-6; CDR3 protein: CASKDTHGNQPQHF; CDR3 DNA: TGTGCCAGCAAGGATACTCATGGCAATCAGCCCCAGCATTTT
J gene: TRBJ2-3; clone size: -; D gene: -; V gene: TRBV7-9; CDR3 protein: CASSSGTNSDTQYF; CDR3 DNA: TGTGCCAGCAGCTCGGGGACAAATTCAGATACGCAGTATTTT
J gene: TRBJ2-3; clone size: -; D gene: TRBD1; V gene: TRBV6-2/TRBV6-3; CDR3 protein: CASSKTGTGGYTQYF; CDR3 DNA: TGTGCCAGCAGCAAAACCGGGACAGGGGGTTATACGCAGTATTTT
J gene: TRBJ2-2; clone size: -; D gene: TRBD1; V gene: TRBV6-4; CDR3 protein: CASSEQGASGELFF; CDR3 DNA: TGTGCCAGCAGTGAACAGGGGGCGTCCGGGGAGCTGTTTTTT
J gene: TRBJ2-5; clone size: -; D gene: -; V gene: TRBV6-2/TRBV6-3; CDR3 protein: CASSYSSGKETQYF; CDR3 DNA: TGTGCCAGCAGTTACTCTAGCGGCAAAGAGACCCAGTACTTC
J gene: TRBJ1-2; clone size: -; D gene: TRBD1; V gene: TRBV28; CDR3 protein: CASTAQTGGYYGYTF; CDR3 DNA: TGTGCCAGCACCGCACAGACAGGGGGTTACTATGGCTACACCTTC
J gene: TRBJ2-7; clone size: -; D gene: TRBD1; V gene: TRBV7-6; CDR3 protein: CASSRQGESYEQYF; CDR3 DNA: TGTGCCAGCAGCCGACAGGGGGAATCCTACGAGCAGTACTTC
J gene: TRBJ2-3; clone size: few; D gene: -; V gene: TRBV7-2; CDR3 protein: CASSWDRDTQYF; CDR3 DNA: TGTGCCAGCAGCTGGGACCGGGATACGCAGTATTTT
J gene: TRBJ1-5; clone size: -; D gene: -; V gene: TRBV24-1; CDR3 protein: CATSDRRGGLSNQPQHF; CDR3 DNA: TGTGCCACCAGTGATAGGAGGGGAGGACTTAGCAATCAGCCCCAGCATTTT
J gene: TRBJ1-2; clone size: -; D gene: -; V gene: TRBV28; CDR3 protein: CASSQLTVDGYTF; CDR3 DNA: TGTGCCAGCAGCCAACTTACAGTGGATGGCTACACCTTC
J gene: TRBJ2-7; clone size: few; D gene: -; V gene: TRBV5-1; CDR3 protein: CASSKTPGVAYEQYF; CDR3 DNA: TGCGCCAGCAGTAAAACCCCCGGGGTCGCCTACGAGCAGTACTTC
J gene: TRBJ2-3; clone size: -; D gene: -; V gene: TRBV5-1; CDR3 protein: CASSLDPSWDTQYF; CDR3 DNA: TGCGCCAGCAGCTTGGATCCTAGCTGGGATACGCAGTATTTT
J gene: TRBJ2-5; clone size: -; D gene: -; V gene: TRBV5-1; CDR3 protein: CASSLSGEETQYF; CDR3 DNA: TGCGCCAGCAGCTTAAGCGGAGAAGAGACCCAGTACTTC
J gene: TRBJ1-1; clone size: -; D gene: -; V gene: TRBV2; CDR3 protein: CASSLMGGTEAFF; CDR3 DNA: TGTGCCAGCAGCCTTATGGGGGGCACTGAAGCTTTCTTT
J gene: TRBJ1-1; clone size: -; D gene: -; V gene: TRBV7-2; CDR3 protein: CASSLAQGGGTEAFF; CDR3 DNA: TGTGCCAGCAGCTTAGCGCAGGGAGGTGGCACTGAAGCTTTCTTT
J gene: TRBJ2-2; clone size: -; D gene: -; V gene: TRBV2; CDR3 protein: CASTLLASGTGELFF; CDR3 DNA: TGTGCCAGTACCCTTCTAGCGTCCGGAACCGGGGAGCTGTTTTTT
J gene: TRBJ1-2; clone size: -; D gene: -; V gene: TRBV7-9; CDR3 protein: CASSMGGNYGYTF; CDR3 DNA: TGTGCCAGCAGTATGGGAGGGAATTATGGCTACACCTTC
J gene: TRBJ1-4; clone size: once; D gene: TRBD1; V gene: TRBV5-1; CDR3 protein: CASRVTGQGYEKLFF; CDR3 DNA: TGCGCCAGCAGGGTTACCGGACAGGGGTATGAAAAACTGTTTTTT
J gene: TRBJ1-1; clone size: few; D gene: -; V gene: TRBV27; CDR3 protein: CASSPETELNTEAFF; CDR3 DNA: TGTGCCAGCAGTCCTGAGACAGAATTGAACACTGAAGCTTTCTTT
J gene: TRBJ2-1; clone size: -; D gene: TRBD2; V gene: TRBV7-2; CDR3 protein: CASSLGSGLAGVEQFF; CDR3 DNA: TGTGCCAGCAGCTTAGGTTCGGGTCTAGCGGGGGTCGAGCAGTTCTTC
J gene: TRBJ2-3; clone size: -; D gene: -; V gene: TRBV19; CDR3 protein: CATNPRPGDTQYF; CDR3 DNA: TGTGCCACCAACCCAAGGCCGGGGGATACGCAGTATTTT